This T cell receptor (beta chain) originates from a study of T-cell reconstitution after alpha-beta-depleted transplantation in children. Findings of the study overall: Surviving recipient T cells and intrathymic progenitors accounted for some patients' high TCRbeta diversity at day 60. There were reportedly several hundred expanded graft clones from which alpha-beta T cells came about two months after transplant. T-cell numbers and diversity, one year after transplant, stemmed largely from T cells that were newly produced.

This clonotype showed up just a few times. No antigen is known for it. Unique molecular identifiers were used to barcode this TCRbeta library. TCRdb reprocessed the PCR reads via MiXCR and lists one record per CDR3 protein. The repertoire holds roughly 310,000 distinct CDR3 sequences, with approximately 23% as singletons. Material: PBMCs, mostly from graft donor cells, obtained 180 days after TCRalphabeta/CD19-depleted stem cell transplant. This receptor was taken from a male patient aged 5 to 17 who had a stem cell transplant for acute lymphoblastic leukemia, so the T cells may come from the graft donor.

CDR3 nucleotide sequence: TGTGCCAGCAACCCGACTCCAAGCTCTGGGGCCAACGTCCTGACTTTC. Amino acids: CASNPTPSSGANVLTF. V and J are TRBV6-5 and TRBJ2-6; D gene ambiguous. Trimming removed 7 bases from V and 0 bases from J, with 13 bases in between. The CDR3 has 16 residues. Germline V lookup: CDR1 MNHEY, CDR2 SVGAGI.